What follows are 24 T cell receptor beta chains derived from one specimen sequenced in a study of blood T cells in healthy people across ages. Then a second PCR, running about 7 to 11 cycles, was carried out with a sample-barcoded 5' primer and a J-beta primer mix. TCRdb ran MiXCR on the 5' RACE reads and lists one entry per CDR3 protein. The sample carries hundreds of thousands of distinct CDR3 sequences, 32% recorded once. Sequenced: blood. All receptors derive from a woman aged 80 or over in good health.

This clonotype was recorded many times. The chain employs TRBV27 and TRBJ2-1; the match to TRBD2 covers 9 bases. Unmatched junction bases numbered 9, after V lost 7 bases and J lost 5 bases. This CDR3 has 15 amino acids. Germline CDR1 reads MNHEY; CDR2 reads SMNVEV (reference sequence). CDR3 coding DNA: TGTGCCAGCACCCCAGCGGGGGGCCGCAACAATGAGCAGTTCTTC. Its translation: CASTPAGGRNNEQFF.

The table lists this clonotype with many counts. The chain carries TRBV6-6 and TRBJ2-7; 10 bases line up with TRBD1. The junction had 8 bases not matched to a gene; V was cut back by 6 bases and J by 0 bases. The CDR3 runs 16 residues. Per germline, CDR1 MNHNY and CDR2 SVGAGI (reference sequence). Here the CDR3 reads CASSPVGQGTSYEQYF. Written as DNA, the CDR3 is TGTGCCAGCAGCCCCGTGGGACAGGGGACCTCCTACGAGCAGTACTTC.

CDR3 amino acids: CASSLRGHGYTF. The CDR3 nucleotides are TGTGCCAGCAGTCTCAGGGGGCACGGCTACACCTTC. The genes are TRBV2 and TRBJ1-2; 8 positions agree with TRBD1. The CDR3 consists of 12 residues. Germline V gene lookup returns CDR1 SNHLY and CDR2 FYNNEI. The J segment lost 8 bases and the V segment lost 5 bases, leaving 4 bases of the junction unmatched. Variable domain in full (rest from reference TRBV2 and TRBJ1-2): EPEVTQTPSHQVTQMGQEVILRCVPISNHLYFYWYRQILGQKVEFLVSFYNNEISEKSEIFDDQFSVERPDGSNFTLKIRSTKLEDSAMYFCASSLRGHGYTFGSGTRLTVV.

Note on this clonotype: At one of its ends the junction is not consistent with the germline gene, which may arise from a read error. This rearrangement joins TRBV6-2 or TRBV6-3 to TRBJ2-7; 10 nucleotides line up with TRBD1. This CDR3 comprises 17 residues. Germline V gives CDR1 MNHEY, CDR2 SVGEGT. CDR3 protein: CASSSRGDRGSAYEQYF. CDR3 in DNA: TGTGCCAGTAGTTCTCGGGGGGACAGGGGATCGGCCTACGAGCAGTACTTC.

This clonotype is a singleton in its sample. The chain is built from TRBV10-3 and TRBJ2-3; tentatively, D is TRBD1 or TRBD2 (5 bases each). Germline assignment: CDR1 ENHRY and CDR2 SYGVKD. The CDR3 loop spans 15 amino acids. The V gene lost 6 bases and the J gene lost 0 bases, with 13 bases spanning the gap. The CDR3 region has the DNA TGTGCCATCAGCCCTCAGGGAGCTAGCACAGATACGCAGTATTTT. It is translated as CAISPQGASTDTQYF.

This clonotype was counted between two and nine times. The chain has TRBV6-1 and TRBJ1-2, with D hard to call. Germline CDR1 MNHNS, CDR2 SASEGT. V was pared by 0 bases and J by 8 bases, with 19 bases between. The CDR3 sequence is 16 residues long. CDR3 nucleotides: TGTGCCAGCAGTGAAGCGACGGTGGCGGGCCCCTACGGCTACACCTTC. This sequence encodes CASSEATVAGPYGYTF.

The J gene is TRBJ2-1, the V gene TRBV7-9; 8 bases map to TRBD2. CDR3 length: 15 amino acids. V shed 5 bases, J shed 6 bases, and the junction held 9 bases outside the gene matches. Germline V gene data show CDR1 as SEHNR and CDR2 as FQNEAQ (reference sequence). Here the CDR3 reads CASSPNGGARNEQFF. In DNA, the CDR3 is TGTGCCAGCAGCCCAAACGGGGGGGCTCGCAATGAGCAGTTCTTC.

There are many counts of this clonotype. V is TRBV20-1 and J is TRBJ2-7, with D perhaps TRBD1 or TRBD2 (6 bases each). Germline V gene sequence: CDR1 DFQATT, CDR2 SNEGSKA (reference sequence). The CDR3 spans 15 residues. V was trimmed by 6 bases and J by 0 bases, leaving 18 bases between them. The CDR3 here is CSAEGGPGSSYEQYF. CDR3 in DNA: TGCAGTGCGGAGGGGGGCCCCGGGAGCTCCTACGAGCAGTACTTC.

Details on this clonotype: One base away lies a much larger clone, so this may be a sequencing read error. The chain joins TRBV29-1 to TRBJ2-5, with 8 bases lining up with TRBD1. The CDR3 runs 12 residues. From germline, CDR1 is SQVTM and CDR2 ANQGSEA. Trimming cost V 4 bases and J 9 bases; bases outside gene matches: 7. CDR3 loop: CSVAGTGEPQYF. As DNA, the CDR3 is TGCAGCGTTGCCGGGACAGGTGAGCCCCAGTACTTC.

This clonotype appeared many times. The V and J genes are TRBV12-3 or TRBV12-4 and TRBJ2-7, with D perhaps matching TRBD1 (5 bases). V was shortened by 5 bases and J by 0 bases, with 17 bases between the two germline ends. The CDR3 is made up of 16 amino acids. DNA of the CDR3: TGTGCCAGCAGTACATCACGGGCAGGGTACTCCTACGAGCAGTACTTC. Translation gives CASSTSRAGYSYEQYF.

This clonotype was observed many times. The chain couples TRBV5-5 to TRBJ2-3, with 11 bases that match TRBD2. The germline V gene encodes CDR1 SGHKS and CDR2 YYEKEE (reference sequence). The CDR3 is 17 residues long. V shed 0 bases and J 2 bases; nucleotides not matched to a gene: 5. The CDR3 DNA sequence: TGTGCCAGCAGCTTGGTGGCTAGCGGGGGGACCACAGATACGCAGTATTTT. Encoded protein: CASSLVASGGTTDTQYF.

This clonotype was counted at least ten times. The V and J genes are TRBV6-5 and TRBJ1-5, with D perhaps TRBD1 (5 bases). Germline CDR1 reads MNHEY; CDR2 reads SVGAGI. With 0 bases removed from V and 1 base from J, the gap between germline ends came to 7 bases. The CDR3 spans 15 residues. Written as DNA, the CDR3 is TGTGCCAGCAGTTACTCACAGGTCAGCAATCAGCCCCAGCATTTT. This codes for CASSYSQVSNQPQHF.

In its sample, this clonotype was seen many times. V usage is TRBV7-2 and J usage is TRBJ1-6; 9 nucleotides line up with TRBD1. This CDR3 has 16 residues. CDR1 is SGHTA and CDR2 is FQGNSA in the germline V gene. The V segment lost 5 bases and the J segment 8 bases; nucleotides outside the gene matches: 10. The CDR3 nucleotides are TGTGCCAGCAGCGGACAGGGGCAGCCCACGGATTCACCCCTCCACTTT. The encoded protein is CASSGQGQPTDSPLHF.

The table lists this clonotype with many counts. J is TRBJ2-3 and V is TRBV7-2, with 7 bases fitting TRBD1. The germline V gene encodes CDR1 SGHTA and CDR2 FQGNSA. This CDR3 region has 15 residues. J was trimmed by 3 bases and V by 4 bases; bases with no gene match: 7. The DNA for the CDR3 is TGTGCCAGCAGCTCACGACAGGGATATACAGATACGCAGTATTTT. It translates to CASSSRQGYTDTQYF.

This clonotype was seen many times. J is TRBJ2-7 and V is TRBV5-1; 7 nucleotides match TRBD1. The CDR3 sequence is 14 residues long. The junction had 6 bases not matched to a gene; V was cut back by 4 bases and J by 2 bases. The germline CDR1 and CDR2 sequences are SGHRS and YFSETQ. The CDR3 spells CASSPGDRAYEQYF. The CDR3 region has the DNA TGCGCCAGCAGCCCAGGGGACAGAGCCTACGAGCAGTACTTC.

This clonotype was found many times. The junction shows a germline mismatch at one end, possibly a read error. The chain combines TRBV7-9 with TRBJ1-2, with unresolved D. CDR3 size: 11 residues. Germline assignment: CDR1 SEHNR and CDR2 FQNEAQ (reference sequence). As DNA, the CDR3 is TGTGCCAGCACCTTAGGGTATGGCTACACCTTC. Protein sequence: CASTLGYGYTF. The variable domain in full, with the rest retrieved from reference TRBV7-9 and TRBJ1-2, is DTGVSQNPRHKITKRGQNVTFRCDPISEHNRLYWYRQTLGQGPEFLTYFQNEAQLEKSRLLSDRFSAERPKGSFSTLEIQRTEQGDSAMYLCASTLGYGYTFGSGTRLTVV.

This clonotype appeared many times. The J gene is TRBJ1-2, the V gene TRBV20-1, with TRBD1 identical over 7 bases. The germline gives CDR1 DFQATT, CDR2 SNEGSKA (reference sequence). The CDR3 runs to 14 residues. V was clipped by 6 bases and J by 4 bases; unmatched bases: 11. The CDR3 DNA is TGCAGTGCGTGGGGTCCTGACAGGGTCTATGGCTACACCTTC. Translation gives CSAWGPDRVYGYTF.

Concerning this clonotype: A much larger clone differs from this one at a single base, so this may be a read error. This chain connects TRBV20-1 to TRBJ2-5; possible D gene TRBD2, 6 bases. The CDR3 is 14 residues long. From germline, CDR1 is DFQATT and CDR2 SNEGSKA (reference sequence). V was clipped by 3 bases and J by 5 bases, with 16 bases between them. CDR3 in amino acids: CSARPLAGRETQYF. CDR3 DNA sequence: TGCAGTGCTAGGCCCTTGGCGGGGAGGGAGACCCAGTACTTC.

A few counts support this clonotype. The chain combines TRBV7-9 with TRBJ2-2; D might be TRBD1 (6 bases). Per germline, CDR1 SEHNR and CDR2 FQNEAQ (reference sequence). Trimming shortened V by 5 bases and J by 7 bases, and 20 bases separated the two germline ends. There are 16 residues in the CDR3. CDR3 DNA sequence: TGTGCCAGCAGCCTCCGGACCCTACAGGGACGCGGGGAGCTGTTTTTT. It yields the protein CASSLRTLQGRGELFF. The full variable domain, in which reference TRBV7-9 and TRBJ2-2 provide the parts outside the CDR3, is DTGVSQNPRHKITKRGQNVTFRCDPISEHNRLYWYRQTLGQGPEFLTYFQNEAQLEKSRLLSDRFSAERPKGSFSTLEIQRTEQGDSAMYLCASSLRTLQGRGELFFGEGSRLTVL.

In its sample, this clonotype was seen many times. The J gene is TRBJ2-7, the V gene TRBV12-3 or TRBV12-4; no clear D. Between the trimmed V and J ends, which lost 6 bases and 3 bases, there was a span of 15 bases. The CDR3 runs to 14 residues. For the CDR3, the DNA is TGTGCCAGCAGCCTAGTGGAACAGTACTACGAGCAGTACTTC. As protein: CASSLVEQYYEQYF.

In the case of this clonotype: Possible read error: a much larger clone is one base away. The chain uses TRBV27 and TRBJ2-5, with unresolved D. V was pared by 6 bases and J by 11 bases, with 16 bases between. This CDR3 is built from 12 residues. Germline CDR1 MNHEY, CDR2 SMNVEV (reference sequence). The CDR3 spells CASSRTRHEQYF. The CDR3 DNA reads as TGTGCCAGCAGCCGGACGAGGCATGAGCAGTACTTC.

As to this clonotype: The junction departs from the called germline gene at one end, perhaps through a read error. This chain links TRBV12-3 or TRBV12-4 with TRBJ2-3; TRBD2 matches at 12 bases. This CDR3 comprises 16 residues. CDR3 bases: TGTGCCAGCAGTCAGTGGACTAGCGGGACCACAGATACGGAGTATTTT. Protein product: CASSQWTSGTTDTEYF.

This clonotype came up a few times. This may stem from a read error, because a much larger clone lies one nucleotide away. The gene calls are TRBV7-7 and TRBJ2-5; 7 bases map to TRBD1. This CDR3 has 15 residues. Germline values: CDR1 SSHAT, CDR2 FNYEAQ (reference sequence). The CDR3 loop is CASSLAKTGREAQYF. The CDR3 DNA follows: TGTGCTAGCAGCTTAGCGAAGACAGGGCGAGAGGCCCAGTACTTC.

This clonotype was seen repeatedly, ten times or more. The chain couples TRBV12-3 or TRBV12-4 to TRBJ1-6; no definite D call. V was clipped by 8 bases and J by 0 bases, with 11 bases between them. CDR3 size: 15 residues. The chain's CDR3 is CASRRESSYNSPLHF. CDR3 nucleotide sequence: TGTGCCAGCCGTCGGGAGAGCTCCTATAATTCACCCCTCCACTTT.